This T cell receptor (beta chain) was profiled in a study of early T cells in non-severe SARS-CoV-2 infection. Study details: RNA in bulk from unsorted whole blood was sequenced, and chains were unpaired. The study, taken as a whole, reports: Sequences matched to VDJdb favored anti-spike CD8 responses, while private and CD4 specificities were missed.

V was cut by 7 bases and J by 8 bases, with 22 bases left in between. Looked up from germline, CDR1 is SGHRS and CDR2 is YFSETQ. This CDR3 has 15 amino acids. Worth noting for this clonotype: The target antigen is unknown.

Attachment of unique molecular identifiers was made to individual cDNA molecules. TCRdb used MiXCR to reprocess the 5' RACE reads, holding one entry per CDR3 protein. The sample consists of 55,000 to 70,000 distinct CDR3 sequences, 11% of them appearing once. The sequencing sample was made of whole blood. The chain joins TRBV5-1 to TRBJ2-1, with D tentatively TRBD2 (5 bases). This TCR derives from an adult who was a healthcare worker with PCR-confirmed SARS-CoV-2 infection or an uninfected control (not recorded which). CDR3 in amino acids: CASHGGPAGIYEQFF. The DNA of the CDR3 is TGCGCCAGCCACGGTGGGCCAGCCGGGATTTATGAGCAGTTCTTC. Looking up the rest from reference TRBV5-1 and TRBJ2-1 gives the full variable domain: KAGVTQTPRYLIKTRGQQVTLSCSPISGHRSVSWYQQTPGQGLQFLFEYFSETQRNKGNFPGRFSGRQFSNSRSEMNVSTLELGDSALYLCASHGGPAGIYEQFFGPGTRLTVL.